This T cell receptor (beta chain) was observed in a study of patients and donors after allogeneic stem cell transplantation. This CDR3 is 14 amino acids long. Per germline, CDR1 SGHAT and CDR2 FQNNGV. V lost 1 base to trimming and J lost 6 bases, with 9 bases between them. In this sample, this clonotype turned up a few times. TCRdb fed the RT-PCR reads into MiXCR, producing one record per CDR3 protein. Altogether 400,000 to 450,000 distinct CDR3 sequences are present, roughly 17% being singletons, with the ten largest covering around 6.8%. The sequenced sample consisted of blood, either unsorted or a sorted T cell fraction (not recorded which). The V and J genes are TRBV11-2 and TRBJ2-2; maybe TRBD2 (5 bases). This clonotype was sampled from a human donor who was either an allogeneic HSCT recipient or a stem cell or donor lymphocyte infusion donor (not recorded which). It is not recorded whose cells these are; they may come from a transplant donor. CDR3 DNA sequence: TGTGCCAGCAGCTTAGGCGGGTTTCCCGGGGAGCTGTTTTTT. It is translated as CASSLGGFPGELFF.